This T cell receptor (beta chain) was documented in a study of T cell changes during pregnancy in multiple sclerosis. The CDR3 is 14 amino acids. The germline CDR1 and CDR2 sequences are MRHNA and SNTAGT. V shed 4 bases and J shed 7 bases, with 14 bases lying between them. Profiled with immunoSEQ multiplex PCR; TCRdb holds only in-frame clones, not every one. The table shows about 100,000 clones, with approximately 94% occurring only once. The specimen comprised peripheral blood, sampled in the second trimester of pregnancy. V is TRBV6-4 and J is TRBJ2-1; possible D gene TRBD1, 5 bases. The receptor was derived from a female donor with multiple sclerosis, enrolled in a pregnancy study. This CDR3 reads CASSAQAHLNEQFF. CDR3 sequence (DNA): TGTGCCAGCAGTGCACAGGCCCACTTGAATGAGCAGTTCTTC.